This TCR beta chain is drawn from a study of T cell responses to AZD1222 COVID-19 vaccine. For the study at large: Samples with a second dose at about 4 or about 12 weeks were pooled together.

Trimming stripped 4 bases from V and 4 bases from J, with 17 bases between. This CDR3 comprises 15 residues. The V gene's germline CDR1 is SGHDN and CDR2 FVKESK. In the case of this clone: Its antigen is not known.

Study results and caveats: Every sample of the repertoires postdated the peak T cell response. Among vaccine-associated CD4 TCRs, coverage spanned spike, with dominance at 160-218 and 743-854. Females outnumbered males among donors, who were mostly white British; clonal diversity was possibly underestimated.

Method: immunoSEQ multiplex PCR; TCRdb's copy keeps in-frame clones and lacks some. The table has 99,000 or so clones, roughly 93% seen once. The sequence derives from an adult in good health. Sequenced here: peripheral blood, sampled on day 0 of AZD1222 vaccination. The chain employs TRBV14 and TRBJ2-7; tentative D call: TRBD1 (6 bases). CDR3: CASSRTGTRTYEQYF. As DNA, the CDR3 is TGTGCCAGCAGCCGAACCGGGACAAGGACGTACGAGCAGTACTTC.